The T cell receptor beta chain under discussion was sequenced for a study of regulatory T cells in long-lasting Graves disease. Libraries of TCR beta came from iRepertoire HTBI primers plus Arm-PCR of CDR3 regions. A single record per CDR3 protein comes from TCRdb applying MiXCR to the multiplex PCR reads. The table has about 400,000 distinct CDR3 sequences, over 14% seen once. This clonotype has a handful of counts. The V end was cut by 0 bases, the J end by 9 bases, with 6 bases between. CDR3 length: 12 residues. Germline V gene data show CDR1 as MGHRA and CDR2 as YSYEKL. Regarding time point: newly diagnosed GD, antithyroid drugs for less than 3 months. After RNA was extracted from PBMCs, the TCR library was made from it. The same data also went into a second study, on T cells in Graves' hyperthyroidism and ophthalmopathy. Turning to that study: Using the HTBI primer set, a first-round RT-PCR was run on the TCR CDR3.

This specimen was peripheral blood mononuclear cells (PBMCs), taken at new diagnosis, from a patient treated with antithyroid drugs. This chain connects TRBV4-1 to TRBJ2-1; D gene ambiguous. This clonotype was obtained from a woman between 40 and 50 years old with Graves disease. As DNA, the CDR3 is TGCGCCAGCAGCCAAGAGTGGGGTGAGCAGTTCTTC. Protein product: CASSQEWGEQFF.